This T cell receptor beta chain comes out of a study of blood T cell repertoires in COVID-19. About the research overall: PBMCs, B-cell-depleted T cells, or T cells were the source of the cDNA or gDNA that made up the material.

In the case of this clone: The sample contains more than one DNA sequence encoding this CDR3.

How the authors handled the data: Amplification with reference gene primers provided the estimates of nucleated cell counts. Clones were sequenced by immunoSEQ multiplex PCR, and TCRdb holds only the in-frame ones, with some missing. V and J calls and clone size are those listed in that table; D and trimming were worked out from the DNA. The sample contains about 220,000 clones, more than 65% of which appear only once. Germline lookup yields CDR1 DFQATT and CDR2 SNEGSKA (reference sequence). Trimming removed 3 bases from V and 0 bases from J, with 11 bases in between. The CDR3 loop spans 15 amino acids.

The sequence was obtained from a woman under 40 who had recovered from COVID-19. The material sequenced was peripheral blood. The rearrangement links TRBV20-1 to TRBJ2-2; the D gene is possibly TRBD1 (5 bases). The CDR3 coding sequence is TGCAGTGCTAGTAGGCAGGGTGCGAACACCGGGGAGCTGTTTTTT. Encoded protein: CSASRQGANTGELFF.